Following are 24 T cell receptor beta chains from one sample sequenced in a study of cytotoxic CD8 clonotypes in ibrutinib-treated CLL. The table came from immunoSEQ multiplex PCR; TCRdb's copy has only in-frame clones and leaves some out. The sample has some 300,000 clones, more than 65% seen once. This material consisted of PBMCs, taken before ibrutinib treatment. Receptors originate from a human donor with chronic lymphocytic leukemia.

The chain joins TRBV19 to TRBJ2-1; 10 nucleotides line up with TRBD1. Germline V CDR1 and CDR2: LNHDA, SQIVND (reference sequence). Trimming at V came to 3 bases and at J to 6 bases, leaving 5 bases not matched to a gene. CDR3 length: 15 residues. The CDR3 protein is CASSMTGGYSNEQFF. The CDR3 DNA is TGTGCCAGTAGTATGACAGGGGGCTACAGCAATGAGCAGTTCTTC. Together with reference TRBV19 and TRBJ2-1, the CDR3 gives the full variable domain: DGGITQSPKYLFRKEGQNVTLSCEQNLNHDAMYWYRQDPGQGLRLIYYSQIVNDFQKGDIAEGYSVSREKKESFPLTVTSAQKNPTAFYLCASSMTGGYSNEQFFGPGTRLTVL.

The chain joins TRBV2 to TRBJ2-7; 7 bases agree with TRBD2. V gave up 6 bases and J gave up 2 bases; unmatched junction bases: 7. CDR1 is SNHLY, CDR2 FYNNEI, per germline. This CDR3 comprises 14 residues. This CDR3 is CASRRLANAYEQYF. In nucleotides, the CDR3 is TGTGCCAGCAGACGACTAGCTAACGCCTACGAGCAGTACTTC.

This chain links TRBV5-6 with TRBJ2-7, with no clear D. The CDR3 sequence is 13 residues long. The V end was cut by 5 bases, the J end by 1 base, with 10 bases between. Germline V lookup: CDR1 SGHDT, CDR2 YYEEEE. CDR3 bases: TGTGCCAGCAGGGCGCTAGGGTCCTACGAGCAGTACTTC. This gives the protein CASRALGSYEQYF.

This clone was seen a few times. The chain links TRBV4-2 to TRBJ2-2, with D unclear. This CDR3 contains 15 residues. Germline CDR1 is LGHNA and CDR2 is YNFKEQ. V shed 0 bases and J shed 2 bases, with 7 bases lying between them. The CDR3 nucleotides read TGTGCCAGCAGCCAAGAGTCGCACAACACCGGGGAGCTGTTTTTT. Its translation is CASSQESHNTGELFF.

The chain recombines TRBV5-6 with TRBJ2-7; D is perhaps TRBD1 (7 bases). The germline V gene encodes CDR1 SGHDT and CDR2 YYEEEE. The CDR3 is 17 residues long. V lost 1 base and J lost 3, with 20 bases in between. The CDR3: CASSLFGRGQSLYEQYF. The CDR3 coding sequence is TGTGCCAGCAGCTTGTTTGGGCGGGGACAGAGTCTCTACGAGCAGTACTTC.

This clone appeared a single time. V gene TRBV5-4 combines with J gene TRBJ1-3, with D hard to call. This CDR3 is built from 13 residues. Looked up from germline, CDR1 is SGHNT and CDR2 is YYREEE (reference sequence). V shed 5 bases and J shed 3 bases, with 9 bases lying between them. CDR3 protein: CASRSLDGNTIYF. CDR3 DNA sequence: TGTGCCAGCAGGTCTCTTGATGGAAACACCATATATTTT.

The rearrangement uses TRBV7-9 and TRBJ2-3; D unclear. The CDR3 length is 16 residues. V was shortened by 2 bases and J by 7 bases, with 19 bases between the two germline ends. CDR1 and CDR2 (germline): SEHNR, FQNEAQ (reference sequence). CDR3 amino acids: CASSLYPFSTHYTQYF. The CDR3 DNA reads as TGTGCCAGCAGCTTATATCCCTTCTCGACTCACTATACGCAGTATTTT.

The V and J genes are TRBV5-6 and TRBJ1-1, with 9 bases lining up with TRBD1. Germline CDR1 and CDR2: SGHDT and YYEEEE. The CDR3 loop spans 14 amino acids. J lost 11 bases, V lost 4 bases, and 12 bases had no gene match. CDR3 amino acids: CASSGGTGLEMAFF. DNA for the CDR3: TGTGCCAGCAGCGGTGGGACAGGGTTGGAAATGGCTTTCTTT. The complete variable domain, with remaining parts taken from reference TRBV5-6 and TRBJ1-1, reads DAGVTQSPTHLIKTRGQQVTLRCSPKSGHDTVSWYQQALGQGPQFIFQYYEEEERQRGNFPDRFSGHQFPNYSSELNVNALLLGDSALYLCASSGGTGLEMAFFGQGTRLTVV.

The V and J genes are TRBV19 and TRBJ1-2; D remains unclear. Germline CDR1 and CDR2: LNHDA and SQIVND (reference sequence). The V end lost 8 bases, the J end lost 5 bases, and 15 bases lay between the germline ends. The CDR3 extends over 13 amino acids. CDR3: CASFKPPGYGYTF. CDR3 DNA: TGTGCCAGTTTCAAGCCCCCGGGATATGGCTACACCTTC.

The chain is built from TRBV29-1 and TRBJ2-7, with 8 nucleotides matching TRBD1. Germline assignment: CDR1 SQVTM and CDR2 ANQGSEA. The CDR3 runs to 14 residues. Trimming cost V 7 bases and J 2 bases; bases outside gene matches: 10. The CDR3 is CSARGQGGPYEQYF. The DNA of the CDR3 is TGCAGCGCCCGAGGACAGGGTGGGCCCTACGAGCAGTACTTC.

This rearrangement joins TRBV5-5 to TRBJ2-7; 10 nucleotides match TRBD2. V lost 0 bases, J lost 0 bases, and 3 bases stayed unmatched. This CDR3 contains 16 residues. Germline lookup yields CDR1 SGHKS and CDR2 YYEKEE (reference sequence). CDR3 DNA: TGTGCCAGCAGCTTGGAGGGACTAGCGAGCTCCTACGAGCAGTACTTC. Its translation is CASSLEGLASSYEQYF.

The V call is TRBV28, the J call TRBJ1-1; D perhaps matches TRBD1 (5 bases). Looked up from germline, CDR1 is MDHEN and CDR2 is SYDVKM. CDR3 length: 17 residues. V was clipped by 1 base and J by 3 bases, with 18 bases between them. The CDR3 loop reads CASSLSPSQGGYTEAFF. The CDR3 nucleotides are TGTGCCAGCAGTTTATCCCCTTCGCAGGGAGGGTACACTGAAGCTTTCTTT.

The chain links TRBV10-3 to TRBJ1-2; 8 bases agree with TRBD1. The trim removed 4 bases at V and 4 bases at J, leaving 2 bases unmatched. This CDR3 is 13 amino acids long. Germline loops: CDR1 ENHRY, CDR2 SYGVKD. The CDR3 nucleotides are TGTGCCATCAGTGTGGACAGGGCCTATGGCTACACCTTC. This encodes CAISVDRAYGYTF.

V gene TRBV30 combines with J gene TRBJ1-3; D is uncertain. Trimming stripped 0 bases from V and 3 bases from J, with 6 bases between. This CDR3 is built from 13 residues. Germline assignment: CDR1 GTSNPN and CDR2 SVGIG (reference sequence). As DNA, the CDR3 is TGTGCCTGGAGTGTAAGTGGTGGAAACACCATATATTTT. Its protein is CAWSVSGGNTIYF.

Only a few counts were recorded for this clone. The chain couples TRBV5-1 to TRBJ1-5; D may be TRBD1 (5 bases). The V and J ends lost 3 bases and 2 bases respectively, with 12 bases between them. This CDR3 has 15 residues. Per germline, CDR1 SGHRS and CDR2 YFSETQ. CDR3 DNA: TGCGCCAGCAGCTATGGGACGCCGGGCAATCAGCCCCAGCATTTT. Amino acid sequence: CASSYGTPGNQPQHF.

This clone was picked up one time. The V and J genes are TRBV7-2 and TRBJ2-7; D not resolved. V lost 4 bases, J lost 3 bases, and 13 bases lay in between. Germline V gene data show CDR1 as SGHTA and CDR2 as FQGNSA. The CDR3 is made up of 14 amino acids. CDR3 bases: TGTGCCAGCAGCTCGGACCCGGCAGGCTACGAGCAGTACTTC. As protein: CASSSDPAGYEQYF.

Here the CDR3 DNA reads TGTGCCAGCAGTGTTGGGTCCAGCACCGGGGAGCTGTTTTTT. It translates to CASSVGSSTGELFF. This chain uses TRBV2 with TRBJ2-2; D unclear. The CDR3 sequence is 14 residues long. Germline V gives CDR1 SNHLY, CDR2 FYNNEI. V lost 4 bases and J 4 bases, leaving 10 bases between the germline ends.

The J gene is TRBJ2-5, the V gene TRBV9; TRBD2 matches 7 bases. The CDR3 loop spans 14 amino acids. CDR1 is SGDLS and CDR2 is YYNGEE in the germline V gene. With 2 bases clipped from V and 5 bases from J, the junction kept 6 bases outside the gene matches. The CDR3 spells CASSVRGSRETQYF. CDR3 bases: TGTGCCAGCAGCGTCCGCGGGAGCAGGGAGACCCAGTACTTC.

V gene TRBV30 combines with J gene TRBJ2-2; D may match TRBD1 or TRBD2 (6 bases each). V dropped 4 bases and J dropped 7 bases, with 19 bases sitting between them. The germline V gene encodes CDR1 GTSNPN and CDR2 SVGIG (reference sequence). There are 15 residues in the CDR3. The CDR3 sequence is CAWNPLGGTSGELFF. CDR3 DNA sequence: TGTGCCTGGAATCCCTTAGGCGGGACAAGCGGGGAGCTGTTTTTT.

A remark on this clone: This sample also contains other DNA sequences that code for the same CDR3. The chain employs TRBV9 and TRBJ2-1; TRBD2 matches 7 bases. The CDR3 runs 14 residues. The trim removed 0 bases at V and 4 bases at J, leaving 1 base unmatched. From germline, CDR1 is SGDLS and CDR2 YYNGEE. CDR3 in amino acids: CASSVASGYNEQFF. CDR3 in DNA: TGTGCCAGCAGCGTAGCTAGCGGTTACAATGAGCAGTTCTTC.

The chain joins TRBV5-1 to TRBJ2-7; maybe TRBD2 (5 bases). The CDR3 has 14 amino acids. V was trimmed by 1 base and J by 3 bases, leaving 11 bases between them. Per germline, CDR1 SGHRS and CDR2 YFSETQ. The CDR3 protein is CASSLSRGDYEQYF. The CDR3 DNA reads as TGCGCCAGCAGCTTGTCCCGGGGAGACTACGAGCAGTACTTC. Full variable domain (remainder filled in from reference TRBV5-1 and TRBJ2-7): KAGVTQTPRYLIKTRGQQVTLSCSPISGHRSVSWYQQTPGQGLQFLFEYFSETQRNKGNFPGRFSGRQFSNSRSEMNVSTLELGDSALYLCASSLSRGDYEQYFGPGTRLTVT.

In its sample, this clone was seen a few times. The chain joins TRBV9 to TRBJ1-2; the D gene is possibly TRBD1 (5 bases). The V end was cut by 4 bases, the J end by 2 bases, with 21 bases between. CDR1 SGDLS and CDR2 YYNGEE come from the germline V gene. The CDR3 is 17 residues long. For the CDR3, the DNA is TGTGCCAGCAGCCCCCATCCGGGCAGGGCTGGAAACTATGGCTACACCTTC. Translated: CASSPHPGRAGNYGYTF.

This chain connects TRBV28 to TRBJ2-7; D is perhaps TRBD2 (5 bases). The CDR3 has 13 amino acids. The V gene lost 6 bases and the J gene lost 5 bases, with 14 bases spanning the gap. Looked up from germline, CDR1 is MDHEN and CDR2 is SYDVKM. CDR3 sequence reads: CASRREPWDEQYF. In nucleotides, the CDR3 is TGTGCCAGCAGGAGGGAGCCCTGGGACGAGCAGTACTTC.

Only a few counts were recorded for this clone. This sequence joins TRBV7-9 and TRBJ2-1; D is perhaps TRBD1 or TRBD2 (5 bases each). V gave up 5 bases and J gave up 10 bases, with 18 bases separating them. The germline CDR1 and CDR2 sequences are SEHNR and FQNEAQ (reference sequence). This CDR3 has 14 amino acids. The CDR3, as DNA: TGTGCCAGCAGCCCTGGGGCCGTATGGGACGAGCAGTTCTTC. Its translation: CASSPGAVWDEQFF.